The 5 T cell receptor beta chains below were found in one sample sequenced in a study of OX40 agonist ivuxolimab in advanced cancers. The method was immunoSEQ multiplex PCR; TCRdb's version includes in-frame clones alone and lacks a portion of them. Among around 14,000 clones listed, roughly 79% were seen once. The sample consisted of CD4+ or CD8+ T cells sorted from blood, taken in a trial of the OX40 agonist ivuxolimab. The source is an adult with an advanced solid tumor such as melanoma, head and neck, liver or kidney cancer.

This clone was found a few times. V and J are TRBV14 and TRBJ2-1; D perhaps matches TRBD2 (7 bases). Trimming cost V 0 bases and J 9 bases, with 9 bases left between them. The germline V gene encodes CDR1 SGHDN and CDR2 FVKESK. There are 13 residues in the CDR3. For the CDR3, the DNA is TGTGCCAGCAGCCAAGATAGGGGGGGTGAGCAGTTCTTC. Translated, it gives CASSQDRGGEQFF.

The V call is TRBV7-9, the J call TRBJ2-3; weak D call: TRBD1 (5 bases). V shed 2 bases and J shed 5 bases, with 11 bases lying between them. CDR3 length equals 14 residues. From germline, CDR1 is SEHNR and CDR2 FQNEAQ (reference sequence). In nucleotides, the CDR3 is TGTGCCAGCAGCTTAAGGGGTTTCGGAGATACGCAGTATTTT. Its protein product is CASSLRGFGDTQYF.

Remarks on this clone: A read error may be the cause here, since a much bigger clone is one base away. The gene calls are TRBV6-1 and TRBJ2-2; no reliable D call. This CDR3 has 16 residues. Trimming pared 2 bases from V and 3 bases from J, leaving 13 bases between. The germline V gene has CDR1 MNHNS and CDR2 SASEGT. CDR3 DNA: TGTGCCAGCAGTGAATTGGGCACGGTTTACACCGGGGAGCTGTTTTTT. Its translation: CASSELGTVYTGELFF.

This sequence joins TRBV28 and TRBJ2-7; D is ambiguous. The V end was cut by 6 bases, the J end by 3 bases, with 18 bases between. Germline V CDR1 and CDR2: MDHEN, SYDVKM. This CDR3 region has 15 residues. In DNA form, the CDR3 reads TGTGCCAGCAGGCTAGGCCAGTCCAGGAGCTACGAGCAGTACTTC. Amino acid sequence: CASRLGQSRSYEQYF.

V gene TRBV7-9 combines with J gene TRBJ2-1; either TRBD1 or TRBD2 may supply D (6 bases each). The germline V gene has CDR1 SEHNR and CDR2 FQNEAQ (reference sequence). Trimming left V 5 bases short and J 8 bases short, with 16 bases between. The CDR3 runs to 14 residues. CDR3 DNA: TGTGCCAGCAGCCAAGGGGGGAGAGGCGATGAGCAGTTCTTC. As protein: CASSQGGRGDEQFF. Based on the CDR3 plus reference TRBV7-9 and TRBJ2-1, the full variable domain is DTGVSQNPRHKITKRGQNVTFRCDPISEHNRLYWYRQTLGQGPEFLTYFQNEAQLEKSRLLSDRFSAERPKGSFSTLEIQRTEQGDSAMYLCASSQGGRGDEQFFGPGTRLTVL.